The sequence of this T cell receptor (beta chain) was determined in a study of blood T cell repertoires in COVID-19. Study-wide context: The cDNA or gDNA used as material had been derived from T cells, B-cell-depleted T cells, or PBMCs.

Only one count was recorded for this clone. The V gene end was trimmed by 5 bases and the J gene end by 0 bases; junction bases not matched to a gene: 1. Germline values: CDR1 LNHDA, CDR2 SQIVND (reference sequence). This CDR3 is 16 amino acids long. The method was immunoSEQ multiplex PCR; TCRdb's version includes in-frame clones alone and lacks a portion of them. Of about 320,000 clones listed, more than 75% are singletons. Those enrolled, adults aged roughly 18 to 100 years, came from around 24 US areas. Assignment of participants to cohorts was predicated upon participant-reported clinical history. Recovered participants had two consecutive negative NP/OP PCR tests, healthcare professional clearance, or symptom resolution.

Sequenced material: PBMCs or T cells enriched from blood (not recorded which). V and J are TRBV19 and TRBJ2-6, with 10 bases identical to TRBD1. The clonotype comes from a man aged 60 to 75 who had recovered from COVID-19. CDR3 DNA sequence: TGTGCCAGTAGTTGGGACAGGGGCTCTGGGGCCAACGTCCTGACTTTC. It codes for CASSWDRGSGANVLTF.